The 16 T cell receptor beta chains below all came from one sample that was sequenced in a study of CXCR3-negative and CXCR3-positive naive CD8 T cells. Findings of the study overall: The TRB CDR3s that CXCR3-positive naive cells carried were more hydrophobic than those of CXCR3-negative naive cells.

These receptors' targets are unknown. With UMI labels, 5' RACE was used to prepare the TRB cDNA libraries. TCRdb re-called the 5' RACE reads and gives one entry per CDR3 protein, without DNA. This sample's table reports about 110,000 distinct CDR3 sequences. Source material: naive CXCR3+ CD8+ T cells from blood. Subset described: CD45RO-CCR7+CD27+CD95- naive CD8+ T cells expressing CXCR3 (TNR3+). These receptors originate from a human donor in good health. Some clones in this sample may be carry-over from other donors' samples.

CDR3 sequence: CASSTPSGRGAYEQYF. The V gene is TRBV7-9, the J gene TRBJ2-7; TCRdb gives TRBD2 as the D gene, but with no DNA this cannot be confirmed. Germline loops: CDR1 SEHNR, CDR2 FQNEAQ (reference sequence). The CDR3 is 16 residues long.

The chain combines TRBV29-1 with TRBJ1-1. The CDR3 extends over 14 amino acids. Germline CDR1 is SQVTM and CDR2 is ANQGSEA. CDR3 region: CSVEVGQMNTEAFF. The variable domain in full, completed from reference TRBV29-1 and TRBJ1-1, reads SAVISQKPSRDICQRGTSLTIQCQVDSQVTMMFWYRQQPGQSLTLIATANQGSEATYESGFVIDKFPISRPNLTFSTLTVSNMSPEDSSIYLCSVEVGQMNTEAFFGQGTRLTVV.

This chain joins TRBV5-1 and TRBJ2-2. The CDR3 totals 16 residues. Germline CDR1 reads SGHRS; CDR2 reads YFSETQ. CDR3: CASSSPGGTNTGELFF.

CDR3: CASSWTGADTEAFF. The V and J genes are TRBV6-2 or TRBV6-3 and TRBJ1-1; TCRdb's D gene call, TRBD1, goes unchecked for lack of DNA. This CDR3 has 14 residues. Germline assignment: CDR1 MNHEY and CDR2 SVGEGT.

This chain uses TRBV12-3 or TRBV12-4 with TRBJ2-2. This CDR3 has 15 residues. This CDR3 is CASKISASSTGELFF.

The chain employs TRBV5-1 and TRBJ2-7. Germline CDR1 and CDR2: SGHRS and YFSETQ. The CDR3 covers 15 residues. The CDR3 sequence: CASSSALGGSYEQYF.

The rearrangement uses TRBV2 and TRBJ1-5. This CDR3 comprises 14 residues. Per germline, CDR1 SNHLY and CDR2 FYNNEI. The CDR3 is CASSERVQALPQHF. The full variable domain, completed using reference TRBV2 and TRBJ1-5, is EPEVTQTPSHQVTQMGQEVILRCVPISNHLYFYWYRQILGQKVEFLVSFYNNEISEKSEIFDDQFSVERPDGSNFTLKIRSTKLEDSAMYFCASSERVQALPQHFGDGTRLSIL.

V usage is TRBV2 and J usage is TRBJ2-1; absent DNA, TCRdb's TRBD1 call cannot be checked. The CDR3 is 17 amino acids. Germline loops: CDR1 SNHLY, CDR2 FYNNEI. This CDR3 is CASSDLSGAHSYNEQFF.

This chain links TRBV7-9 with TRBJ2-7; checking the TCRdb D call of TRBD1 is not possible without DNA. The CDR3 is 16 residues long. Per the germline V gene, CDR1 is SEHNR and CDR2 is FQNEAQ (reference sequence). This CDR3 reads CASSTYRTANTYEQYF. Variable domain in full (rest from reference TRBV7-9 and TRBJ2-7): DTGVSQNPRHKITKRGQNVTFRCDPISEHNRLYWYRQTLGQGPEFLTYFQNEAQLEKSRLLSDRFSAERPKGSFSTLEIQRTEQGDSAMYLCASSTYRTANTYEQYFGPGTRLTVT.

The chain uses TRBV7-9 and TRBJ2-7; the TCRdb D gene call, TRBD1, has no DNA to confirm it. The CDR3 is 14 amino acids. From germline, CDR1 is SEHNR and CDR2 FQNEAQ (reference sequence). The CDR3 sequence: CASSPLRASHEQYF.

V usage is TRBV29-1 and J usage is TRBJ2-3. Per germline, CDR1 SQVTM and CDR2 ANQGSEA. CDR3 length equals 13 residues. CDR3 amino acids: CSVDGYSTDTQYF.

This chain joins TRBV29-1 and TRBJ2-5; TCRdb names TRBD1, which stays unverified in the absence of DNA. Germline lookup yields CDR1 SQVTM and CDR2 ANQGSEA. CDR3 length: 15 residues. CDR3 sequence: CSVGDSGTARETQYF.

CDR3 amino acids: CASSPRIAWYGYTF. The gene calls are TRBV14 and TRBJ1-2. The germline CDR1 and CDR2 sequences are SGHDN and FVKESK. There are 14 residues in the CDR3.

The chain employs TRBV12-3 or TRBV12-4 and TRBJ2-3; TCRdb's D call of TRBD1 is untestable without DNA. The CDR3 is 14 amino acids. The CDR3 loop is CASSSTGFTDTQYF.

The CDR3 loop reads CASSSTMTDITGELFF. This sequence joins TRBV6-2 or TRBV6-3 and TRBJ2-2; the TCRdb call, TRBD1, lacks DNA for checking. Germline values: CDR1 MNHEY, CDR2 SVGEGT. This CDR3 is built from 16 residues.

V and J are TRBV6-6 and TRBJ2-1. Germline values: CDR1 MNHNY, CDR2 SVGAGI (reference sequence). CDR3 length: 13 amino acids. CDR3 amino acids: CASSYSRVNEQFF.